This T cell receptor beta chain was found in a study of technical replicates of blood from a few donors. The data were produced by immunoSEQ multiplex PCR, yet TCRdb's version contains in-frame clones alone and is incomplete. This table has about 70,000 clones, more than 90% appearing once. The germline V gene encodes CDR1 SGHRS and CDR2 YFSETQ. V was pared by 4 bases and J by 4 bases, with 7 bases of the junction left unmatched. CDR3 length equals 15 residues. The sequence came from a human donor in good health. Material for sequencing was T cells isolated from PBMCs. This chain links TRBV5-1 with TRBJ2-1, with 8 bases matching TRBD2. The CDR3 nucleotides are TGCGCCAGCAGCCCGGGGGGGGGCGCTTACAATGAGCAGTTCTTC. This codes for CASSPGGGAYNEQFF.